The rows below give T cell receptor beta chains drawn from one sample of a study of CD8 T cells in Susac syndrome. From the immunoSEQ multiplex PCR reads, TCRdb called clonotypes with MiXCR, one entry per CDR3 protein. The sample has around 280,000 distinct CDR3 sequences, roughly 85% seen once. The sample consisted of CD8+ T cells from PBMCs. All receptors derive from a human donor with multiple sclerosis. Each CDR3 is given with its conserved first and last residue. The D gene is left open where the match is weak. Clone size appears in some rows only: once, few, many, or a class for an expanded clone.

cdr3_nt,cdr3_aa,d_call,j_call,v_call,clone_size
TGCAGTGCTAGCCCGCCTAGCGGGAGTCTTTACGAGCAGTACTTC,CSASPPSGSLYEQYF,TRBD2,TRBJ2-7,TRBV20-1,.
TGTGCCAGCAGTTTAGTATTTTCAGGGGGAAGGGAGACCCAGTACTTC,CASSLVFSGGRETQYF,TRBD1,TRBJ2-5,TRBV27,.
TGTGCCTGGAGCCAAAACAGGGCTCCTAACTATGGCTACACCTTC,CAWSQNRAPNYGYTF,.,TRBJ1-2,TRBV30,.
TGCGCCAGCAGCCAAGAAATACCGGAGGGAGGCCCCAACAATGAGCAGTTCTTC,CASSQEIPEGGPNNEQFF,.,TRBJ2-1,TRBV4-1,.
TGCGCCAGCAGCTCCGAAACTAGCGGGAGATCCTACGAGCAGTACTTC,CASSSETSGRSYEQYF,TRBD2,TRBJ2-7,TRBV5-1,few
TGTGCCAGCAGCTTAGGCGTCAGCGACTACACCTTC,CASSLGVSDYTF,.,TRBJ1-2,TRBV7-8,few
TGCAGCGGAGGACTCGACATCACAGATACGCAGTATTTT,CSGGLDITDTQYF,.,TRBJ2-3,TRBV29-1,.
TGTGCCAGCAGTTATATGGCGGGAGTCGAGACCCAGTACTTC,CASSYMAGVETQYF,TRBD2,TRBJ2-5,TRBV6-6,.
TGTGCCAGCAGTGAATGGGACAGGGGTTACGAGCAGTACTTC,CASSEWDRGYEQYF,TRBD1,TRBJ2-7,TRBV25-1,.
TGTGCCTGGAGTGTCGCGGGAGTGGCGAGTGAGCAGTTCTTC,CAWSVAGVASEQFF,TRBD2,TRBJ2-1,TRBV30,.
TGTGCCAGCAGTTTGCAGGGGGGGTCTGAAGCTTTCTTT,CASSLQGGSEAFF,TRBD1,TRBJ1-1,TRBV12-3/TRBV12-4,.
TGTGCCAGCAGTTCTAGACTAACAGGTACGCAGTATTTT,CASSSRLTGTQYF,.,TRBJ2-3,TRBV28,.
TGCGCCAGCAGCCAAAGAGTAGCCTACGAGCAGTACTTC,CASSQRVAYEQYF,.,TRBJ2-7,TRBV4-1,.
TGCAGCGTGCCCGACGACAGGGATAGGGCAAATACGCAGTATTTT,CSVPDDRDRANTQYF,TRBD1,TRBJ2-3,TRBV29-1,.
TGTGCCAGCAGCGTATATCCCCTAGCCCAAGAGACCCAGTACTTC,CASSVYPLAQETQYF,.,TRBJ2-5,TRBV9,.
TGTGCCAGCAGCGTAGTGGCAGGGGTGGAGACCCAGTACTTC,CASSVVAGVETQYF,.,TRBJ2-5,TRBV9,.
TGTGCCAGCAGTTTTGTACGGGCCCAGCCCCAGCATTTT,CASSFVRAQPQHF,.,TRBJ1-5,TRBV28,.
TGTGCCAGCAGTTACTCCACACGTCGGGAGACCCAGTACTTC,CASSYSTRRETQYF,.,TRBJ2-5,TRBV6-2/TRBV6-3,few
TGTGCCAGCAGAAAACAGGGTAACTCCTACAATGAGCAGTTCTTC,CASRKQGNSYNEQFF,.,TRBJ2-1,TRBV7-9,.
TGTGCCAGCATCGGGGTTAGCACAGATACGCAGTATTTT,CASIGVSTDTQYF,.,TRBJ2-3,TRBV27,.
TGTGCCACCACTCCCCTTTTCAACTACAATGAGCAGTTCTTC,CATTPLFNYNEQFF,.,TRBJ2-1,TRBV6-2/TRBV6-3,.
TGTGCCAGCAGTCCGTTCCCTTCTAACGGGGGCGCGGGGGCCGAGCAGTTCTTC,CASSPFPSNGGAGAEQFF,.,TRBJ2-1,TRBV2,once
TGTGCCATCAGTAACCCCGGGACAGCGGAGTGCTACACCTTC,CAISNPGTAECYTF,TRBD1,TRBJ1-2,TRBV10-3,.
TGTGCCAGCATGGGAGAGGCAGGGGAAAAACTGTTTTTT,CASMGEAGEKLFF,.,TRBJ1-4,TRBV9,.
TGTGCCAGCAGCTTAGAGGCGGGATTTAGTCAAGATACGCAGTATTTT,CASSLEAGFSQDTQYF,.,TRBJ2-3,TRBV7-8,.
TGTGCCAGCATAGTGGGAGGGCCGGGCGAGCAGTACTTC,CASIVGGPGEQYF,TRBD2,TRBJ2-7,TRBV2,.
TGTGCCAGCAGCCAAGTTCTAAATTCCTACAATGAGCAGTTCTTC,CASSQVLNSYNEQFF,.,TRBJ2-1,TRBV4-2,few
TGTGCCAGCAGCTGGGGACTAGCGGGACCCTACAATGAGCAGTTCTTC,CASSWGLAGPYNEQFF,TRBD2,TRBJ2-1,TRBV5-6,.
TGCAGTGCAGACCAAGGACAGGGAATAGATACGCAGTATTTT,CSADQGQGIDTQYF,TRBD1,TRBJ2-3,TRBV20-1,.
TGCTCGTTAACGCAGTCGGGCAATGAGCAGTTCTTC,CSLTQSGNEQFF,.,TRBJ2-1,TRBV20-1,.
TGTGCCAGCAGTTTCGTGGGGGCTTCGCCTGAAGCTTTCTTT,CASSFVGASPEAFF,.,TRBJ1-1,TRBV27,.
TGTGCCAGTAGTAAGGGAGCCTACGAGCAGTACTTC,CASSKGAYEQYF,.,TRBJ2-7,TRBV19,.
TGTGCCAGCAGCCCTCAAGGACTAGTCCAGTTCTTC,CASSPQGLVQFF,TRBD2,TRBJ2-1,TRBV11-2,.
TGTGCCAGCAGTCTAAGAACCCACGAGCAGTACTTC,CASSLRTHEQYF,.,TRBJ2-7,TRBV12-3/TRBV12-4,.
TGTGCCAGCAGCCAAGGGGGACTCTTCTATGGCTACACCTTC,CASSQGGLFYGYTF,.,TRBJ1-2,TRBV7-9,.
TGTGCCAGCAGTGGCCGGGACAGGGCATTCTATGGCTACACCTTC,CASSGRDRAFYGYTF,TRBD1,TRBJ1-2,TRBV6-1,.
TGCGCCAGCAGCAACAAACTAGCGGCACTTTACGAGCAGTACTTC,CASSNKLAALYEQYF,TRBD2,TRBJ2-7,TRBV4-1,.
TGTGCCAGCAGCTATCCGGGACAGGCGGTTAGGGTGCAGTACTTC,CASSYPGQAVRVQYF,TRBD1,TRBJ2-7,TRBV5-5,.
TGTGCCAGCAGCTTAGGCGGAAGGCTGACAACTAATGAAAAACTGTTTTTT,CASSLGGRLTTNEKLFF,.,TRBJ1-4,TRBV7-9,.
TGCAGCGGAAGGGGGCTAGCGGACTACAATGAGCAGTTCTTC,CSGRGLADYNEQFF,.,TRBJ2-1,TRBV20-1,.
TGTGCCAGCAGCTTGAAGGGAGAGACCCAGTACTTC,CASSLKGETQYF,.,TRBJ2-5,TRBV7-9,.
TGCAGTGCGCCGCCGGTGGGCGACTACGAGCAGTACTTC,CSAPPVGDYEQYF,.,TRBJ2-7,TRBV20-1,.
TGTGCCAGCAGCCCCGATGGCAATGAGCAGTTCTTC,CASSPDGNEQFF,.,TRBJ2-1,TRBV6-2/TRBV6-3,few
TGTGCCAGCAGCGTACAGGGACTAGCGGGAGTTAGTGAGCAGTACTTC,CASSVQGLAGVSEQYF,TRBD2,TRBJ2-7,TRBV9,.
TGTGCCAGCAGTGTCAGGGGCGGGAGAGGGATCAATGAGCAGTTCTTC,CASSVRGGRGINEQFF,.,TRBJ2-1,TRBV27,.
TGTGCCAGCAGCCCGGGACTAGGGATCATGGATGAGCAGTTCTTC,CASSPGLGIMDEQFF,TRBD2,TRBJ2-1,TRBV5-4,.
TGTGCCAGCACCACACTCGGGGGATTTCCCTATGGCTACACCTTC,CASTTLGGFPYGYTF,.,TRBJ1-2,TRBV27,.
TGTGCCAGCTCACCCCCACGGCGGGATGGCTACACCTTC,CASSPPRRDGYTF,.,TRBJ1-2,TRBV18,once
TGTGCCAGCAGCCTGGGACCCCCAGTGGGGTATGAGCAGTTCTTC,CASSLGPPVGYEQFF,.,TRBJ2-1,TRBV12-3/TRBV12-4,once
TGCGCCAGCAGCCAAGACGGGAGGGCCATGTTAGCAGATACGCAGTATTTT,CASSQDGRAMLADTQYF,TRBD2,TRBJ2-3,TRBV4-1,few
TGTGCCTGGAGTGTCGGGAGAAGTGGAAGTGATACGCAGTATTTT,CAWSVGRSGSDTQYF,.,TRBJ2-3,TRBV30,.
TGTGCCAGCAGCTCGAGGGCGAAGGAGACCCAGTACTTC,CASSSRAKETQYF,.,TRBJ2-5,TRBV7-9,.
TGCAGCGTTGATCGACAGGGGAACACTGAAGCTTTCTTT,CSVDRQGNTEAFF,TRBD1,TRBJ1-1,TRBV29-1,.
TGTGCCAGCAGTTACTATCGGGGAGGGCCATACGAGCAGTACTTC,CASSYYRGGPYEQYF,TRBD2,TRBJ2-7,TRBV6-5,few
TGTGCCAGCAGCCTCCTGGGACGGAACACCGGGGAGCTGTTTTTT,CASSLLGRNTGELFF,.,TRBJ2-2,TRBV27,.
TGTGCCAGCAGTGAATGGAAGCCAAGGGTCACTGAAGCTTTCTTT,CASSEWKPRVTEAFF,.,TRBJ1-1,TRBV6-1,few
TGTGCCAGCAGCAAAGAATACTACAGGGGGCGTGAAGAGACCCAGTACTTC,CASSKEYYRGREETQYF,TRBD1,TRBJ2-5,TRBV7-2,.
TGTGCCAGCAGTCCCATCGACAGACAGCCCCAGCATTTT,CASSPIDRQPQHF,.,TRBJ1-5,TRBV27,.
TGTGCCACCAGCAGCCTCCGGGAGACCCAGTACTTC,CATSSLRETQYF,.,TRBJ2-5,TRBV15,.